The rows below give T cell receptor beta chains drawn from one sample of a study of blood T cells in healthy people across ages. One entry per CDR3 protein, called by TCRdb with MiXCR from the 5' RACE reads. This repertoire shows about 1.7 million distinct CDR3 sequences, 28% found once; its top ten account for less than 9.5%. Sequencing was performed on blood. All receptors come from a woman aged 25 to 39 in good health. Both conserved end residues are part of each CDR3. D genes are given only for firm matches. Part of the rows lack a size; the others show once, few, many or a class for expanded clones.

j_call: TRBJ1-2
clone_size: few
v_call: TRBV6-2/TRBV6-3
d_call: -
cdr3_nt: TGTGCCAGCCATACCTCGTGGGGCTCTGGCTACACCTTC
cdr3_aa: CASHTSWGSGYTF

j_call: TRBJ2-3
clone_size: -
v_call: TRBV5-5
d_call: TRBD2
cdr3_nt: TGTGTCCTCAGGGCTGATCGGACTAGCGGGACAGATACGCAGTATTTT
cdr3_aa: CVLRADRTSGTDTQYF

j_call: TRBJ2-1
clone_size: few
v_call: TRBV20-1
d_call: TRBD2
cdr3_nt: TGCAGTGCCCTCCTAGCGGGAGGATCCAATGAGCAGTTCTTC
cdr3_aa: CSALLAGGSNEQFF

j_call: TRBJ1-6
clone_size: -
v_call: TRBV27
d_call: -
cdr3_nt: TGTGCCAGCAGGGTTTGGTCAAATTCACCCCTCCACTTT
cdr3_aa: CASRVWSNSPLHF

j_call: TRBJ2-1
clone_size: -
v_call: TRBV11-2
d_call: -
cdr3_nt: TGTGCCAGCAGATCCTCGGGGACCTACAATGAGCAGTTCTTC
cdr3_aa: CASRSSGTYNEQFF

j_call: TRBJ1-4
clone_size: -
v_call: TRBV10-3
d_call: -
cdr3_nt: TGTGCCATCAGTGAGGCAACTAATGAAAAACTGTTTTTT
cdr3_aa: CAISEATNEKLFF

j_call: TRBJ2-7
clone_size: -
v_call: TRBV3-1
d_call: TRBD1
cdr3_nt: TGTGCCAGCAGCAGACAGGGATTTCCTGACGAGCAGTACTTC
cdr3_aa: CASSRQGFPDEQYF

j_call: TRBJ2-5
clone_size: few
v_call: TRBV5-1
d_call: TRBD1
cdr3_nt: TGCGCCAGCAGCCCTGGGGACAGCAATTCGCAAGAGACCCAGTACTTC
cdr3_aa: CASSPGDSNSQETQYF

j_call: TRBJ2-5
clone_size: few
v_call: TRBV7-9
d_call: -
cdr3_nt: TGTGCCAGCAAGCTTGGGGAGGAGACCCAGTACTTC
cdr3_aa: CASKLGEETQYF

j_call: TRBJ2-7
clone_size: -
v_call: TRBV29-1
d_call: TRBD2
cdr3_nt: TGCAGCGTTGAAGACAGAAGGGGACTAGCGAATTCCTACGAGCAGTACTTC
cdr3_aa: CSVEDRRGLANSYEQYF

j_call: TRBJ2-1
clone_size: -
v_call: TRBV24-1
d_call: TRBD1
cdr3_nt: TGTGCCACCCCCAGGGACAGGGCCTACAATGAGCAGTTCTTC
cdr3_aa: CATPRDRAYNEQFF

j_call: TRBJ2-4
clone_size: few
v_call: TRBV2
d_call: -
cdr3_nt: TGTGCCAGCAGGTCAAAGGGGGACATTCAGTACTTC
cdr3_aa: CASRSKGDIQYF

j_call: TRBJ2-3
clone_size: -
v_call: TRBV12-3/TRBV12-4
d_call: -
cdr3_nt: TGTGCCAGCAGTTTTACCAGGGCGAAGACAGATACGCAGTATTTT
cdr3_aa: CASSFTRAKTDTQYF

j_call: TRBJ1-3
clone_size: -
v_call: TRBV4-1
d_call: TRBD1
cdr3_nt: TGCGCCAGCAGCCAAGGGGCAGGGGGAATCTCTGGAAACACCATATATTTT
cdr3_aa: CASSQGAGGISGNTIYF

j_call: TRBJ2-5
clone_size: few
v_call: TRBV10-3
d_call: -
cdr3_nt: TGTGCCATCAGTGACGGGGAGGGGGCGCGAGAGACCCAGTACTTC
cdr3_aa: CAISDGEGARETQYF

j_call: TRBJ1-1
clone_size: few
v_call: TRBV11-2
d_call: -
cdr3_nt: TGTGCCAGCAGCTTAGGTTACAGGCGCATGAACACTGAAGCTTTCTTT
cdr3_aa: CASSLGYRRMNTEAFF

j_call: TRBJ2-5
clone_size: many
v_call: TRBV12-3/TRBV12-4
d_call: TRBD2
cdr3_nt: TGTGCCAGCATAGGCGGGAGCCACCAAGAGACCCAGTACTTC
cdr3_aa: CASIGGSHQETQYF

j_call: TRBJ2-1
clone_size: -
v_call: TRBV6-1
d_call: TRBD1
cdr3_nt: TGTGCCAGCAGTGGTTCGACAGGGGGTGGGGAGCAGTTCTTC
cdr3_aa: CASSGSTGGGEQFF

j_call: TRBJ1-1
clone_size: -
v_call: TRBV3-1
d_call: TRBD1
cdr3_nt: TGTGCCAGCAGCCAAGTCGCCGGGACAGGGAGTTACGCTTTCTTT
cdr3_aa: CASSQVAGTGSYAFF

j_call: TRBJ2-3
clone_size: -
v_call: TRBV29-1
d_call: TRBD1
cdr3_nt: TGCAGCGTCTCGGGACAGGGGGCCGGAGGCCCAGATACGCAGTATTTT
cdr3_aa: CSVSGQGAGGPDTQYF

j_call: TRBJ1-5
clone_size: -
v_call: TRBV6-5
d_call: TRBD1
cdr3_nt: TGTGCCAGCAGTTCAACAGGGGATGAGAGTCAGCCCCAGCATTTT
cdr3_aa: CASSSTGDESQPQHF

j_call: TRBJ2-1
clone_size: -
v_call: TRBV7-3
d_call: -
cdr3_nt: TGTGCCAGCAGCTTAGATACTAGAACAGAGCAGTTCTTC
cdr3_aa: CASSLDTRTEQFF

j_call: TRBJ2-7
clone_size: many
v_call: TRBV6-2/TRBV6-3
d_call: TRBD2
cdr3_nt: TGTGCCAGCAGGCCGGGACTAGCACCCGACTACGAGCAGTACTTC
cdr3_aa: CASRPGLAPDYEQYF

j_call: TRBJ1-2
clone_size: -
v_call: TRBV7-2
d_call: TRBD1
cdr3_nt: TGTGCCAGCAGCTTAGTGGGACAGAGCTCTAACTATGGCTACACCTTC
cdr3_aa: CASSLVGQSSNYGYTF

j_call: TRBJ2-7
clone_size: few
v_call: TRBV3-1
d_call: TRBD1
cdr3_nt: TGTGCCAGCAGCCAAGATGAAGGGACAGGGACAGACGAGCAGTACTTC
cdr3_aa: CASSQDEGTGTDEQYF